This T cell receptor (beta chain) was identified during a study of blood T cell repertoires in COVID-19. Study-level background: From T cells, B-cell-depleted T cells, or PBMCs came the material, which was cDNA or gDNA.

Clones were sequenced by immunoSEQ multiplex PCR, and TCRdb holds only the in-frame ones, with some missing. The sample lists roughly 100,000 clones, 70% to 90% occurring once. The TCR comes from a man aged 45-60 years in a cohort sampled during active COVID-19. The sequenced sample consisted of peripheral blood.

The CDR3 loop reads CASRAGTGWNGYTF. The CDR3 DNA sequence: TGTGCCAGCAGGGCCGGGACAGGGTGGAATGGCTACACCTTC. This chain connects TRBV27 to TRBJ1-2; 9 bases align to TRBD1. The CDR3 contains 14 residues. With 6 bases clipped from V and 6 bases from J, the junction kept 8 bases outside the gene matches. CDR1 is MNHEY, CDR2 SMNVEV, per germline (reference sequence).